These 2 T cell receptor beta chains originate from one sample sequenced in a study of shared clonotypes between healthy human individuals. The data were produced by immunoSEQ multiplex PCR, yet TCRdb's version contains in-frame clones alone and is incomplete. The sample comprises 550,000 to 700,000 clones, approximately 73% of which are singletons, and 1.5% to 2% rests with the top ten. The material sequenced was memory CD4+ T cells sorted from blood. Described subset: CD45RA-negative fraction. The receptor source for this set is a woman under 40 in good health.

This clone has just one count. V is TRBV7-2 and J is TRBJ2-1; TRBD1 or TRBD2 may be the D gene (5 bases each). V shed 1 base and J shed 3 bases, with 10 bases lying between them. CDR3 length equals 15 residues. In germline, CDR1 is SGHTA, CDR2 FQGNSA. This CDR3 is CASSLVVGDYNEQFF. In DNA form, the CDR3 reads TGTGCCAGCAGCTTAGTAGTGGGGGACTACAATGAGCAGTTCTTC.

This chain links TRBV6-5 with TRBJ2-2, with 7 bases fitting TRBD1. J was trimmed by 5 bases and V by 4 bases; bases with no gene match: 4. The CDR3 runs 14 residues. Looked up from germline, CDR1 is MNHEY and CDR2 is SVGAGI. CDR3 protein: CASSSIQGTGELFF. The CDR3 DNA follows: TGTGCCAGCAGTTCCATACAGGGGACCGGGGAGCTGTTTTTT.